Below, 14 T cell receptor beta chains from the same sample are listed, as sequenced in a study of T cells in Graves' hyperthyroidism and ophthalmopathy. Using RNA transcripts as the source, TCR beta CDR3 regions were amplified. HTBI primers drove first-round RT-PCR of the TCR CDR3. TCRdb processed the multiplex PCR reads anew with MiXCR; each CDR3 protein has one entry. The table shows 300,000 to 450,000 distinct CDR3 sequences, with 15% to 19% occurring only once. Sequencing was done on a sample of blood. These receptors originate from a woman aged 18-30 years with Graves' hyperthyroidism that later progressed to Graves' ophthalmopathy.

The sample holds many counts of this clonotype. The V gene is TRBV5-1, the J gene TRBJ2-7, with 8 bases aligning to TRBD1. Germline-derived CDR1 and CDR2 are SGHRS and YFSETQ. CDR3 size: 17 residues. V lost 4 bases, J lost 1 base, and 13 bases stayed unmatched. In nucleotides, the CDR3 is TGCGCCAGCAGCCATACGCAATTGGACAGGGATTCCTACGAGCAGTACTTC. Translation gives CASSHTQLDRDSYEQYF.

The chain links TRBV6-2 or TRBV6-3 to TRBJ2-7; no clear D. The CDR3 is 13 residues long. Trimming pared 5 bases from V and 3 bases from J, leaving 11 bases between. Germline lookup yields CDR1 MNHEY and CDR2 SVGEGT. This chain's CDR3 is CASSQTSDYEQYF. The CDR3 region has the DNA TGTGCCAGCAGTCAGACTTCCGACTACGAGCAGTACTTC.

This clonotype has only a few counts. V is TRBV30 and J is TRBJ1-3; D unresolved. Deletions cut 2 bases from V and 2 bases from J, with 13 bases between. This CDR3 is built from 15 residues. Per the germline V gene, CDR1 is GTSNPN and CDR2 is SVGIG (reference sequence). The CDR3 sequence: CAWSSYGEAGNTIYF. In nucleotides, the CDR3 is TGTGCCTGGAGTAGTTATGGGGAGGCTGGAAACACCATATATTTT.

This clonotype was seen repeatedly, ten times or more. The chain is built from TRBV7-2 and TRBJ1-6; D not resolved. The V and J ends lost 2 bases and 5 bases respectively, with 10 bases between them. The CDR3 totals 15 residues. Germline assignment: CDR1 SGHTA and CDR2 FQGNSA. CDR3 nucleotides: TGTGCCAGCAGCTTAAGGGCGAACAATAATTCACCCCTCCACTTT. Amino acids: CASSLRANNNSPLHF.

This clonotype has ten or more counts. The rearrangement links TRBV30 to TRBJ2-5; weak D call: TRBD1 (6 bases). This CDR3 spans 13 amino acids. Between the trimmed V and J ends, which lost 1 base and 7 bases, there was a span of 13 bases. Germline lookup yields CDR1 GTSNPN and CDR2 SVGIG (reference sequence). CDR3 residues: CAWSGQDLGTQYF. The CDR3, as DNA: TGTGCCTGGAGTGGACAGGACCTGGGGACCCAGTACTTC.

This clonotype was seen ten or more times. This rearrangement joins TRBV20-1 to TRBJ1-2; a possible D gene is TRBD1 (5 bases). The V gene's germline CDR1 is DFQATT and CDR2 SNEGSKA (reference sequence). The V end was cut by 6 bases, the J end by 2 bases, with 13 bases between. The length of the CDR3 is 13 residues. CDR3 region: CSAREGANYGYTF. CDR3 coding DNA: TGCAGTGCCCGAGAAGGGGCCAACTATGGCTACACCTTC.

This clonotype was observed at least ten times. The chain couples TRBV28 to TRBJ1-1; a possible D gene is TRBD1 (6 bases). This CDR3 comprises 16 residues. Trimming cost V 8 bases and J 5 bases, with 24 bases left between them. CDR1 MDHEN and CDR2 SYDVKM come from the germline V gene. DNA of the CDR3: TGTGCCAGCCCCCGAGTGGGGTTAGGGGGGGATACTGAAGCTTTCTTT. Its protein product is CASPRVGLGGDTEAFF.

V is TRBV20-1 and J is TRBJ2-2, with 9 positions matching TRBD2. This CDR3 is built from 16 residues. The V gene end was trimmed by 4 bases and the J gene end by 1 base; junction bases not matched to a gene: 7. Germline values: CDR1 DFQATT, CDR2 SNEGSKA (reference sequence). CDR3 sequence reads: CSAKGRAGGNTGELFF. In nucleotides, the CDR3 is TGCAGTGCTAAAGGGCGAGCGGGAGGGAACACCGGGGAGCTGTTTTTT.

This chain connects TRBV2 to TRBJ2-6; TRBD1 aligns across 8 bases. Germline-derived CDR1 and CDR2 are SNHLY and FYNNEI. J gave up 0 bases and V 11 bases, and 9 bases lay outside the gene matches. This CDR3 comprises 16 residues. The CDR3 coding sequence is TGTGCCGGCAACCGGGACAGGTCCTCTGGGGCCAACGTCCTGACTTTC. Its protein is CAGNRDRSSGANVLTF.

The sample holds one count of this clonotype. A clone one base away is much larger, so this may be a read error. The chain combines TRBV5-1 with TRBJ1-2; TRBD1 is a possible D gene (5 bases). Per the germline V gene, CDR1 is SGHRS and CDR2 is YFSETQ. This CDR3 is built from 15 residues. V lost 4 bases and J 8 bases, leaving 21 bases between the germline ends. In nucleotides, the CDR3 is TGCGCCAGCAGCCTGGAGTCGTGGGGCGCGCAAGGCTACACCTTC. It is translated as CASSLESWGAQGYTF.

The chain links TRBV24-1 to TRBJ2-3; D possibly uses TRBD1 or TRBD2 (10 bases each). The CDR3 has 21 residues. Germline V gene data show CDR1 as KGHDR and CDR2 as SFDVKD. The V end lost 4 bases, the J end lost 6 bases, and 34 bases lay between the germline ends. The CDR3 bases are TGTGCCACCAGTGAGGGCCCGACAGGGGGCTGGCTAGCGGGGGATGGGGATACGCAGTATTTT. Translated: CATSEGPTGGWLAGDGDTQYF.

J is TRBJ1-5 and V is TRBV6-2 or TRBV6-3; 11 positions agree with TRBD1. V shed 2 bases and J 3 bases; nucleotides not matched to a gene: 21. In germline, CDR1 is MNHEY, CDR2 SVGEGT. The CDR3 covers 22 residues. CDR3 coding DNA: TGTGCCAGCAGTTACAGGTTGGGGACAGGGGGTGCTGAGTTTTTATTCAATCAGCCCCAGCATTTT. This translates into CASSYRLGTGGAEFLFNQPQHF.

The CDR3 region is CSASRGLAGFYEQYF. For the CDR3, the DNA is TGCAGTGCTAGTCGGGGACTAGCGGGATTCTACGAGCAGTACTTC. The chain recombines TRBV20-1 with TRBJ2-7; 13 positions agree with TRBD2. Per the germline V gene, CDR1 is DFQATT and CDR2 is SNEGSKA (reference sequence). This CDR3 is built from 15 residues. V gave up 3 bases and J gave up 3 bases; unmatched junction bases: 5.

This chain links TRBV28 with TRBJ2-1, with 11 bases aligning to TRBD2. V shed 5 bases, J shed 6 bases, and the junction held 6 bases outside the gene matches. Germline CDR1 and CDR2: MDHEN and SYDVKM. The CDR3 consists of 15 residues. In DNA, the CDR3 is TGTGCCAGCAGTCCGGGACTAGCGGCCCGCAATGAGCAGTTCTTC. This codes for CASSPGLAARNEQFF.